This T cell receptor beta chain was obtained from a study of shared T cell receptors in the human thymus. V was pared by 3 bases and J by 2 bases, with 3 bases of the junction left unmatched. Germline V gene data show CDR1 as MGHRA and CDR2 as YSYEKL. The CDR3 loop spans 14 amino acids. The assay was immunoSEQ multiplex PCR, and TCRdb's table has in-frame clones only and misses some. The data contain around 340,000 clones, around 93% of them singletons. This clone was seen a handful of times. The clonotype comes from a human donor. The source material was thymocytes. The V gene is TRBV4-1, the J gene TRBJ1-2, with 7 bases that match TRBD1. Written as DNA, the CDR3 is TGCGCCAGCAGCCAGGGACAGCCCAACTATGGCTACACCTTC. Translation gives CASSQGQPNYGYTF.